A selection of T cell receptor beta chains follows, all from one sample in a study of blood T cell repertoires in COVID-19. Profiled with immunoSEQ multiplex PCR; TCRdb holds only in-frame clones, not every one. The repertoire consists of approximately 100,000 clones, with approximately 86% occurring once and the leading ten covering 5.5% to 6.5%. Sample: peripheral blood. These receptor sequences come from a woman aged 55-69 years with acute or convalescent COVID-19. Both conserved end residues are part of each CDR3. Each record gives: V gene, D gene, clone size, J gene, CDR3 DNA, CDR3 protein. The D gene is left open where the match is weak. Clone size appears in some rows only: once, few, many, or a class for an expanded clone.

v_gene: TRBV2; d_gene: -; abundance: -; j_gene: TRBJ2-3; CDR3nt: TGTGCCAGCAGTACGCCGACAGTCAGTTCAGATACGCAGTATTTT; CDR3aa: CASSTPTVSSDTQYF
v_gene: TRBV2; d_gene: TRBD2; abundance: -; j_gene: TRBJ2-1; CDR3nt: TGTGCCAGCAGTGAAAGCCTAGCGGGAGTAGGTGAGCAGTTCTTC; CDR3aa: CASSESLAGVGEQFF
v_gene: TRBV15; d_gene: -; abundance: -; j_gene: TRBJ2-3; CDR3nt: TGTGCCACCGCTCCTAGGAGGGCGAGGGGCACAGATACGCAGTATTTT; CDR3aa: CATAPRRARGTDTQYF
v_gene: TRBV28; d_gene: TRBD2; abundance: -; j_gene: TRBJ2-7; CDR3nt: TGTGCCAGCAGTTTCGGTCTAGCGGGTTTTTACGAGCAGTACTTC; CDR3aa: CASSFGLAGFYEQYF
v_gene: TRBV28; d_gene: -; abundance: once; j_gene: TRBJ2-7; CDR3nt: TGTGCCAGCCTACCCTCCGGGACATCAGACTCCTACGAGCAGTACTTC; CDR3aa: CASLPSGTSDSYEQYF
v_gene: TRBV5-1; d_gene: -; abundance: -; j_gene: TRBJ2-5; CDR3nt: TGCGTCAGCAGCTTGGTTCTAACTCAAGAGACCCAGTACTTC; CDR3aa: CVSSLVLTQETQYF
v_gene: TRBV20-1; d_gene: -; abundance: -; j_gene: TRBJ2-1; CDR3nt: TGCAGTGCTAGTCCTTTTGCGGGGGCCGACAATGAGCAGTTCTTC; CDR3aa: CSASPFAGADNEQFF
v_gene: TRBV29-1; d_gene: -; abundance: -; j_gene: TRBJ1-1; CDR3nt: TGCAGCGTTGAAGTGTTTGCAGGCAACACTGAAGCTTTCTTT; CDR3aa: CSVEVFAGNTEAFF
v_gene: TRBV19; d_gene: -; abundance: -; j_gene: TRBJ1-1; CDR3nt: TGTGCCAGTAGTATGAGGAACACTGAAGCTTTCTTT; CDR3aa: CASSMRNTEAFF
v_gene: TRBV6-2/TRBV6-3; d_gene: -; abundance: -; j_gene: TRBJ2-3; CDR3nt: TGTGCCAGCAGTTGGAAACTATCATTAGATACGCAGTATTTT; CDR3aa: CASSWKLSLDTQYF
v_gene: TRBV18; d_gene: -; abundance: -; j_gene: TRBJ2-5; CDR3nt: TGTGCCAGCTCACCTGTCGGCGCTCGGGAGTCAGGGGAGACCCAGTACTTC; CDR3aa: CASSPVGARESGETQYF
v_gene: TRBV6-1; d_gene: TRBD2; abundance: few; j_gene: TRBJ2-1; CDR3nt: TGTGCCAGCAGTGCGTCTCTAGCGGGAGTTTTGGGGAATGAGCAGTTCTTC; CDR3aa: CASSASLAGVLGNEQFF
v_gene: TRBV25-1; d_gene: TRBD1; abundance: -; j_gene: TRBJ1-4; CDR3nt: TGTGCCAGCAGTGTCGGACAGGGTAACTTTGCAACTAATGAAAAACTGTTTTTT; CDR3aa: CASSVGQGNFATNEKLFF
v_gene: TRBV30; d_gene: TRBD1; abundance: -; j_gene: TRBJ2-7; CDR3nt: TGTGCCTGGAGTACAGGGGGCGCCTACGAGCAGTACTTC; CDR3aa: CAWSTGGAYEQYF
v_gene: TRBV19; d_gene: -; abundance: -; j_gene: TRBJ2-1; CDR3nt: TGTGCCAGTAGTCCCATCTCGTCCGGGAACTACAATGAGCAGTTCTTC; CDR3aa: CASSPISSGNYNEQFF
v_gene: TRBV2; d_gene: -; abundance: -; j_gene: TRBJ1-3; CDR3nt: TGTGCCAGCAGTGAAGGGCCCCTCTCTGGAAACACCATATATTTT; CDR3aa: CASSEGPLSGNTIYF
v_gene: TRBV6-5; d_gene: TRBD2; abundance: -; j_gene: TRBJ2-7; CDR3nt: TGTGCCAGCACCCTGGACGGGGGGGTCTACGAGCAGTACTTC; CDR3aa: CASTLDGGVYEQYF
v_gene: TRBV24-1; d_gene: -; abundance: -; j_gene: TRBJ2-5; CDR3nt: TGTGCCACCAGTGAGGGACACCTAGAGACCCAGTACTTC; CDR3aa: CATSEGHLETQYF
v_gene: TRBV19; d_gene: -; abundance: -; j_gene: TRBJ2-2; CDR3nt: TGTGCCACCAGGTGGCCTAACACCGGGGAGCTGTTTTTT; CDR3aa: CATRWPNTGELFF
v_gene: TRBV27; d_gene: -; abundance: once; j_gene: TRBJ2-2; CDR3nt: TGTGCCAGCAGTCCCCTTAGAGGGACCGGGGAGCTGTTTTTT; CDR3aa: CASSPLRGTGELFF
v_gene: TRBV28; d_gene: TRBD2; abundance: -; j_gene: TRBJ2-1; CDR3nt: TGTGCCAGCAGTTCCAGCACTAGCGATTTCTACAATGAGCAGTTCTTC; CDR3aa: CASSSSTSDFYNEQFF
v_gene: TRBV11-3; d_gene: -; abundance: -; j_gene: TRBJ1-6; CDR3nt: TGTGCCAGCAGCCCGCGGCCCGGCTCACCCCTCCACTTT; CDR3aa: CASSPRPGSPLHF
v_gene: TRBV2; d_gene: -; abundance: -; j_gene: TRBJ2-7; CDR3nt: TGTGCCAGCAGTGAAGCCCCCTCCGAGCAGTACTTC; CDR3aa: CASSEAPSEQYF
v_gene: TRBV25-1; d_gene: -; abundance: -; j_gene: TRBJ2-1; CDR3nt: TGTGCCAGCAGTGAATTTGCGGGCCTCGTTTACAATGAGCAGTTCTTC; CDR3aa: CASSEFAGLVYNEQFF
v_gene: TRBV19; d_gene: TRBD1; abundance: once; j_gene: TRBJ2-7; CDR3nt: TGTGCCAGTAGTAACCGGGACAGGGCCCCTTACGAGCAGTACTTC; CDR3aa: CASSNRDRAPYEQYF
v_gene: TRBV6-1; d_gene: -; abundance: once; j_gene: TRBJ2-7; CDR3nt: TGTGCCAGCAGTGAAAACCGTGCGTACGAGCAGTACTTC; CDR3aa: CASSENRAYEQYF
v_gene: TRBV7-8; d_gene: -; abundance: once; j_gene: TRBJ1-6; CDR3nt: TGTGCCAGCAGCCCTCAGGGAACCTATAATTCACCCCTCCACTTT; CDR3aa: CASSPQGTYNSPLHF
v_gene: TRBV7-2; d_gene: -; abundance: -; j_gene: TRBJ1-1; CDR3nt: TGTGCCAGCAGCTTATACGGGAACACTGAAGCTTTCTTT; CDR3aa: CASSLYGNTEAFF
v_gene: TRBV6-6; d_gene: TRBD1; abundance: -; j_gene: TRBJ1-3; CDR3nt: TGTGCCAGCAGTGGGACAGGGGCCAGCTCTGGAAACACCATATATTTT; CDR3aa: CASSGTGASSGNTIYF
v_gene: TRBV18; d_gene: -; abundance: -; j_gene: TRBJ2-1; CDR3nt: TGTGCCAGCTCACCGGGGAGGATGAATGAGCAGTTCTTC; CDR3aa: CASSPGRMNEQFF
v_gene: TRBV7-9; d_gene: TRBD1; abundance: -; j_gene: TRBJ1-5; CDR3nt: TGTGCCAGCAGCTTATCTACAGGGGACCAGCCCCAGCATTTT; CDR3aa: CASSLSTGDQPQHF